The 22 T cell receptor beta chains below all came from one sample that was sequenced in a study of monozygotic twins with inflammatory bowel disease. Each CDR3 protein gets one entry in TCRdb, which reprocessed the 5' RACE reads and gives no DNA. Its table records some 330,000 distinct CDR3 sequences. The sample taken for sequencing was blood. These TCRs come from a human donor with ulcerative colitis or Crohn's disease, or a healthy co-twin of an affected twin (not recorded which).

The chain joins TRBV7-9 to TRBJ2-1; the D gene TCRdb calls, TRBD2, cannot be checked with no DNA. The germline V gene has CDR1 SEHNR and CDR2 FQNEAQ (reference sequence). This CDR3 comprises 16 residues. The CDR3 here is CASSLQRASGRNEQFF. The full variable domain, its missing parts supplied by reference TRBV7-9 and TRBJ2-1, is DTGVSQNPRHKITKRGQNVTFRCDPISEHNRLYWYRQTLGQGPEFLTYFQNEAQLEKSRLLSDRFSAERPKGSFSTLEIQRTEQGDSAMYLCASSLQRASGRNEQFFGPGTRLTVL.

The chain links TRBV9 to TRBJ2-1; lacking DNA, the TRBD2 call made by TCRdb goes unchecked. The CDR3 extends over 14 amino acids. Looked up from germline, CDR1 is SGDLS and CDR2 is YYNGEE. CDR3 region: CASSVDGSQNEQFF.

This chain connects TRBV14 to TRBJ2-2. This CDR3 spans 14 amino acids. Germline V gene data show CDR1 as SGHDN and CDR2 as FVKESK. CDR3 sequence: CASSQDWGAGELFF.

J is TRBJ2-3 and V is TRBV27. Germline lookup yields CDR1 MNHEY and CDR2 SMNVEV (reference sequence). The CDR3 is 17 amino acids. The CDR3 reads CASSFDNTPPSTDTQYF.

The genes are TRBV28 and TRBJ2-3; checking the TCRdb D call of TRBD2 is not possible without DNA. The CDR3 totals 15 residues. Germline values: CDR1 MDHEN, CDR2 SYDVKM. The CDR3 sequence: CASSFSGISTDTQYF.

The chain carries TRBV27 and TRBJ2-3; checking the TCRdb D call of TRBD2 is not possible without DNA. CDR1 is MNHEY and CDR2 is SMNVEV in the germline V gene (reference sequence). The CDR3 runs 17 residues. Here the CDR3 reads CASSLGPSGSSIDTQYF.

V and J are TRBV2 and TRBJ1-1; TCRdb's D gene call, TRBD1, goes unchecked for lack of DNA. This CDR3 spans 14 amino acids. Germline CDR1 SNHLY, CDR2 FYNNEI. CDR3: CASSSGTLGPEAFF.

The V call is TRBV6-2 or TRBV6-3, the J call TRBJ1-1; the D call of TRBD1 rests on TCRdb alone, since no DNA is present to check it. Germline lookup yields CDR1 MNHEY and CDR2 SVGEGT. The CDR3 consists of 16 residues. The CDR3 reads CASSPEGLFGGTEAFF.

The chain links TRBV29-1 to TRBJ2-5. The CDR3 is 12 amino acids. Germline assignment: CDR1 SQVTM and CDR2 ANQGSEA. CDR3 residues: CSVDSIQETQYF.

CDR3 in amino acids: CASSLSGGGSYEQYF. The V and J genes are TRBV6-1 and TRBJ2-7; the TCRdb call, TRBD2, lacks DNA for checking. CDR3 length equals 15 residues. In germline, CDR1 is MNHNS, CDR2 SASEGT.

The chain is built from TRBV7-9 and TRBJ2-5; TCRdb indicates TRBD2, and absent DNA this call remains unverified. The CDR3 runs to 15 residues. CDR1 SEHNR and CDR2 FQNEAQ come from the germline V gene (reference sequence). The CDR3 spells CASSLLAGVQETQYF. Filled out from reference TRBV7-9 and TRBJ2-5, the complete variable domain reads DTGVSQNPRHKITKRGQNVTFRCDPISEHNRLYWYRQTLGQGPEFLTYFQNEAQLEKSRLLSDRFSAERPKGSFSTLEIQRTEQGDSAMYLCASSLLAGVQETQYFGPGTRLLVL.

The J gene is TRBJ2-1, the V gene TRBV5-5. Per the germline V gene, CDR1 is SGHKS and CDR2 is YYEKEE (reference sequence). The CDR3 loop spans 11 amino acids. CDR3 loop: CASSSQYEQFF.

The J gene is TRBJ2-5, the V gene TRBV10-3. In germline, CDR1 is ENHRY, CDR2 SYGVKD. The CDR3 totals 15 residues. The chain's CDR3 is CAISEQSTVQETQYF.

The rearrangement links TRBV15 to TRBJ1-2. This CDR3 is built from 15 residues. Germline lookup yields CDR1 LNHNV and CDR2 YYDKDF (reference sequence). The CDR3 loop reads CATSREAGPRGGYTF.

The CDR3 sequence: CSAPDRGGNQPQHF. The chain has TRBV20-1 and TRBJ1-5; the TCRdb call, TRBD1, lacks DNA for checking. CDR1 is DFQATT, CDR2 SNEGSKA, per germline (reference sequence). The CDR3 loop spans 14 amino acids.

The CDR3 sequence is CASSLASSEQFF. The rearrangement links TRBV7-9 to TRBJ2-1. CDR1 is SEHNR and CDR2 is FQNEAQ in the germline V gene (reference sequence). The CDR3 extends over 12 amino acids. Looking up the rest from reference TRBV7-9 and TRBJ2-1 gives the full variable domain: DTGVSQNPRHKITKRGQNVTFRCDPISEHNRLYWYRQTLGQGPEFLTYFQNEAQLEKSRLLSDRFSAERPKGSFSTLEIQRTEQGDSAMYLCASSLASSEQFFGPGTRLTVL.

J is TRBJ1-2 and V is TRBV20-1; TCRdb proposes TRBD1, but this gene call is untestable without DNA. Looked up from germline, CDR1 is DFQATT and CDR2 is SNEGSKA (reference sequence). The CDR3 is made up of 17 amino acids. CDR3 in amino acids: CSASRFAGAATNYGYTF.

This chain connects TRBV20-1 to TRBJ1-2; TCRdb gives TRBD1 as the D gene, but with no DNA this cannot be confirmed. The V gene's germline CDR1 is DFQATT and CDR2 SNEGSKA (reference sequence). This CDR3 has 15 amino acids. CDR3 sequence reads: CSARDPGQLNYGYTF.

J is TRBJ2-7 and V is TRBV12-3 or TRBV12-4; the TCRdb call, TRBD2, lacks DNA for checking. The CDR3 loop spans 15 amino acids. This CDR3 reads CASRESGLSSYEQYF.

The CDR3 loop is CASSSRAGRYRNTQYF. The rearrangement joins TRBV7-8 to TRBJ2-3; the TRBD1 assignment by TCRdb is unverifiable without DNA. The CDR3 sequence is 16 residues long. CDR1 SGHVS and CDR2 FQNEAQ come from the germline V gene.

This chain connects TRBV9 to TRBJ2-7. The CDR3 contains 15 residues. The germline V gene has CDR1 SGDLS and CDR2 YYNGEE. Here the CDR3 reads CASSVGSGRTYEQYF.

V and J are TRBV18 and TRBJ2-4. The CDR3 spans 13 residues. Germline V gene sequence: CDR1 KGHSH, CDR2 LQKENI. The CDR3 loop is CASSELAKNIQYF.